This T cell receptor (beta chain) was sequenced in a study of cytomegalovirus exposure and HLA in healthy donors. Whole-study findings and limits: In a later analysis, across HLA loci, associated TCR counts were highest for DRB1, lowest for HLA-C.

A word on this clone: Its antigen is still unknown.

The PCR employed 60 Vbeta primers together with 13 Jbeta primers. Here immunoSEQ multiplex PCR was the method, and the copy in TCRdb shows in-frame clones only, minus some. The table has roughly 120,000 clones, over 70% seen once. CDR3 length: 14 amino acids. V was clipped by 3 bases and J by 3 bases; unmatched bases: 3. Germline V CDR1 and CDR2: SGHTA, FQGNSA. The chain couples TRBV7-2 to TRBJ2-3, with TRBD2 identical over 7 bases. This TCR was recovered from a female donor in good health and CMV-seropositive. Sequencing was performed on PBMCs. The CDR3 is CASSFAGVTDTQYF. The CDR3 DNA follows: TGTGCCAGCAGCTTCGCGGGGGTGACAGATACGCAGTATTTT.